The present TCR beta chain was sequenced within a study of T cells expressing NK-cell markers. Study in general: Obtained from sorted CD3+CD56+NKG2C+, CD3+CD56+NKG2C- and CD3+CD56-NKG2C+ T cells were the TCR beta repertoires.

Using the 5' RACE reads, TCRdb records one entry per CDR3 protein without DNA. In all, the sample yields hundreds of thousands of distinct CDR3 sequences. The CDR3 has 18 amino acids. Germline V CDR1 and CDR2: SGHTA, FQGTGA. Study-wide findings and caveats: The dominant NKG2C+ clonotypes represented about 1.0-7.0% of CD8+ T cells in 6 or 7 donors. Uncertainty persisted over the HCMV specificity of expanded NKG2C+ T cell clones.

As concerns this clonotype: Its cognate antigen is unknown.

The sequenced sample consisted of blood T cells: a sorted CD56 or NKG2C T cell subset, CD4+ or CD8+ T cells, or bulk PBMC T cells (not recorded which). The TCR comes from a woman between 18 and 75 years old in good health. The chain couples TRBV7-3 to TRBJ2-1; TCRdb lists TRBD2, though no DNA is available to test this call. CDR3 loop: CASSLTGSGRPPGNEQFF. Full variable domain (rest looked up from reference TRBV7-3 and TRBJ2-1): GAGVSQTPSNKVTEKGKYVELRCDPISGHTALYWYRQSLGQGPEFLIYFQGTGAADDSGLPNDRFFAVRPEGSVSTLKIQRTERGDSAVYLCASSLTGSGRPPGNEQFFGPGTRLTVL.